Following are 9 T cell receptor beta chains from one sample sequenced in a study of blood T cell repertoires in COVID-19. Clones were sequenced by immunoSEQ multiplex PCR, and TCRdb holds only the in-frame ones, with some missing. The data show more than 100,000 clones, 55% to 75% seen once. Material for sequencing was peripheral blood. The origin of the receptors is a human donor with acute or convalescent COVID-19. The donor label of this sample is uncertain.

Here the CDR3 reads CASSPGQARQNYGYTF. CDR3 nucleotides: TGTGCCAGCAGCCCGGGACAGGCAAGACAAAACTATGGCTACACCTTC. This chain links TRBV3-1 (or the pseudogene TRBV3-2) with TRBJ1-2, with TRBD1 identical over 8 bases. Germline V gene sequence: CDR1 LGHDT, CDR2 YNNKEL (reference sequence). The CDR3 contains 16 residues. V shed 4 bases and J 2 bases; nucleotides not matched to a gene: 9.

This clone was recorded a few times. V and J are TRBV7-2 and TRBJ2-5, with TRBD2 matching over 12 bases. V shed 0 bases and J 4 bases; nucleotides not matched to a gene: 9. The length of the CDR3 is 18 residues. Germline CDR1 is SGHTA and CDR2 is FQGNSA. The CDR3 region is CASSLAGTSGGMGETQYF. The DNA for the CDR3 is TGTGCCAGCAGCTTAGCGGGCACTAGCGGGGGGATGGGAGAGACCCAGTACTTC.

V usage is TRBV2 and J usage is TRBJ2-1; 10 bases align to TRBD2. Germline CDR1 reads SNHLY; CDR2 reads FYNNEI. Trimming at V came to 4 bases and at J to 12 bases, leaving 6 bases not matched to a gene. CDR3 length equals 13 residues. The CDR3 sequence: CASSAVAGGRQFF. CDR3 nucleotides: TGTGCCAGCAGTGCGGTAGCGGGGGGAAGGCAGTTCTTC. The whole variable domain, remainder taken from reference TRBV2 and TRBJ2-1, is EPEVTQTPSHQVTQMGQEVILRCVPISNHLYFYWYRQILGQKVEFLVSFYNNEISEKSEIFDDQFSVERPDGSNFTLKIRSTKLEDSAMYFCASSAVAGGRQFFGPGTRLTVL.

The CDR3 loop is CAWSVWSGRNTEAFF. The CDR3 region has the DNA TGTGCCTGGAGTGTTTGGTCAGGGCGGAACACTGAAGCTTTCTTT. The gene calls are TRBV30 and TRBJ1-1; D is possibly TRBD1 (5 bases). The germline V and J ends were trimmed by 0 bases and 1 base, with 12 bases remaining between them. The CDR3 contains 15 residues. Germline CDR1 and CDR2: GTSNPN and SVGIG (reference sequence).

The chain combines TRBV5-6 with TRBJ2-5; 10 bases line up with TRBD2. This CDR3 region has 16 residues. The V segment lost 2 bases and the J segment 1 base; nucleotides outside the gene matches: 5. Germline lookup yields CDR1 SGHDT and CDR2 YYEEEE. The CDR3 DNA is TGTGCCAGCAGCTTTGGGACTAGCGCCCTCCAAGAGACCCAGTACTTC. It is translated as CASSFGTSALQETQYF.

The chain has TRBV29-1 and TRBJ1-2; TRBD1 matches 7 bases. The trim removed 4 bases at V and 5 bases at J, leaving 7 bases unmatched. This CDR3 has 13 amino acids. CDR1 is SQVTM and CDR2 is ANQGSEA in the germline V gene. The CDR3 coding sequence is TGCAGCGTTGCCAGGGGGGCAGAGTATGGCTACACCTTC. The encoded protein is CSVARGAEYGYTF.

The chain recombines TRBV2 with TRBJ1-2; TRBD1 might be the D (6 bases). Germline values: CDR1 SNHLY, CDR2 FYNNEI. Trimming shortened V by 5 bases and J by 6 bases, and 22 bases separated the two germline ends. The CDR3 spans 16 residues. Written as DNA, the CDR3 is TGTGCCAGCAGTTCTCAAGGGCTGGCAGGGGTGGATGGCTACACCTTC. This codes for CASSSQGLAGVDGYTF. Full variable domain (rest looked up from reference TRBV2 and TRBJ1-2): EPEVTQTPSHQVTQMGQEVILRCVPISNHLYFYWYRQILGQKVEFLVSFYNNEISEKSEIFDDQFSVERPDGSNFTLKIRSTKLEDSAMYFCASSSQGLAGVDGYTFGSGTRLTVV.

The chain employs TRBV5-1 and TRBJ2-3; D unclear. Germline V gene data show CDR1 as SGHRS and CDR2 as YFSETQ. Trimming left V 4 bases short and J 6 bases short, with 12 bases between. This CDR3 comprises 13 residues. The CDR3 DNA reads TGCGCCAGCAGCCCGGCGGCCCGCGATACGCAGTATTTT. Protein sequence: CASSPAARDTQYF.

The gene calls are TRBV27 and TRBJ2-7; maybe TRBD2 (6 bases). The CDR3 contains 13 residues. The V gene lost 3 bases and the J gene lost 3 bases, with 9 bases spanning the gap. The germline gives CDR1 MNHEY, CDR2 SMNVEV (reference sequence). This CDR3 reads CASSLTRVYEQYF. The CDR3 nucleotides read TGTGCCAGCAGTTTGACTAGAGTCTACGAGCAGTACTTC.